Sequencing of this T cell receptor (beta chain) was carried out in a study of blood T cell repertoires in COVID-19. Germline trimming cut 4 bases from V and 3 bases from J; bases unmatched to any gene: 11. CDR1 is SGHNT, CDR2 YENEEA, per germline. This CDR3 comprises 17 residues. Here immunoSEQ multiplex PCR was the method, and the copy in TCRdb shows in-frame clones only, minus some. The repertoire holds about 33,000 clones, with around 87% as singletons. The rearrangement links TRBV11-3 to TRBJ2-1; 8 nucleotides align to TRBD2. The sequenced sample was peripheral blood. The origin of this receptor is a man aged 55 to 70 with acute or convalescent COVID-19. The CDR3 is CASSSGQIAGGYNEQFF. The CDR3 nucleotides are TGTGCCAGCAGCTCAGGACAAATCGCGGGAGGCTACAATGAGCAGTTCTTC. Full variable domain (remainder filled in from reference TRBV11-3 and TRBJ2-1): EAGVVQSPRYKIIEKKQPVAFWCNPISGHNTLYWYLQNLGQGPELLIRYENEEAVDDSQLPKDRFSAERLKGVDSTLKIQPAELGDSAVYLCASSSGQIAGGYNEQFFGPGTRLTVL.